This record looks at one TCR beta chain sequence and its context. Its antigen is still unknown. The source of the sample is a study of circulating tumor DNA in untreated peripheral T-cell lymphoma. Overall study results and limits: In about 72% of patients, tumor-specific clonotypes were identified.

V lost 0 bases and J lost 2, with 7 bases in between. The CDR3 sequence is 14 residues long. Germline V gene lookup returns CDR1 KGHSH and CDR2 LQKENI. Method: immunoSEQ multiplex PCR; TCRdb's copy keeps in-frame clones and lacks some. Of over 4,000 clones listed, roughly 65% are singletons. Tumor tissue was collected at baseline, before treatment began. The J gene is TRBJ2-5, the V gene TRBV18; no reliable D call. This clonotype originated in a human donor with peripheral T-cell lymphoma. Source material: tumor tissue. Here the CDR3 DNA reads TGTGCCAGCTCACCACCGAATCGGCAAGAGACCCAGTACTTC. Its protein product is CASSPPNRQETQYF.